This TCR beta chain was observed in a study of cytomegalovirus exposure and HLA in healthy donors. The wider study: Among the roughly 430 genotyped donors, approximately 80% were placed in the Caucasian-associated ancestry cluster.

Germline CDR1 reads SGDLS; CDR2 reads YYNGEE. This CDR3 spans 12 amino acids. V was clipped by 7 bases and J by 2 bases, with 9 bases between them. Broader study findings: In an earlier analysis, about 87% or about 30%: the productive usage of most TCR beta V segments. Per published reports, the classifier diagnosed cytomegalovirus status with high specificity and sensitivity.

Of note for this clone: The antigen is undetermined.

PCR employed 60 Vbeta and 13 Jbeta primers. The table came from immunoSEQ multiplex PCR; TCRdb's copy has only in-frame clones and leaves some out. The sample gives about 90,000 clones, over 75% of which show up once; about 2.1% is in the top ten. This receptor was obtained from a boy aged 5-17 years in good health and CMV-seronegative. The chain recombines TRBV9 with TRBJ1-2; D is uncertain. The sequenced sample consisted of PBMCs. The CDR3 here is CASETLNYGYTF. As DNA, the CDR3 is TGTGCCAGCGAGACACTCAACTATGGCTACACCTTC.